This T cell receptor (beta chain) was obtained from a study of T cell responses to AZD1222 COVID-19 vaccine. Whole-study findings and limits: The donor group comprised mostly white British people and more females; the analysis possibly underestimated clonal diversity.

Timing groups of about 4 and about 12 weeks for second doses were pooled. This CDR3 is built from 16 residues. Trimming removed 0 bases from V and 2 bases from J; junction bases left unmatched: 4. Germline V gene data show CDR1 as SGHRS and CDR2 as YFSETQ. To note about this clone: Antigen specificity is unknown.

Generated by immunoSEQ multiplex PCR, the TCRdb table keeps only in-frame clones and is missing some. The sample has about 200,000 clones; roughly 90% are singletons. The TCR sequence derives from an adult who received the AZD1222 COVID-19 vaccine. This sample comprised peripheral blood, obtained 28 days after the second AZD1222 dose. The rearrangement uses TRBV5-1 and TRBJ2-1; 8 bases are a match to TRBD2. CDR3 nucleotides: TGCGCCAGCAGCTTGGGAGCGGGAGAGGCCTACAATGAGCAGTTCTTC. Translating it yields CASSLGAGEAYNEQFF.